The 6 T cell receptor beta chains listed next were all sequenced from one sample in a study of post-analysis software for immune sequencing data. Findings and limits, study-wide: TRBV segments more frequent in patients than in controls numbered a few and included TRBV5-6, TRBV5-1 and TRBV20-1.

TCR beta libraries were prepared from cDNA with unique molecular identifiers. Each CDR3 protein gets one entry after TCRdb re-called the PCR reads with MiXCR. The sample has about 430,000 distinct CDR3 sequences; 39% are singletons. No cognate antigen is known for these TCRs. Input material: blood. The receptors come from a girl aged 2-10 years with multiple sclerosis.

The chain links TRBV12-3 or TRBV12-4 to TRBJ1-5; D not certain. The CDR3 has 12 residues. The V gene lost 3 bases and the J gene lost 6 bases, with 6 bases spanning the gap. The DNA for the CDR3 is TGTGCCAGCAGTTTCAGCGCTCAGCCCCAGCATTTT. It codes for CASSFSAQPQHF.

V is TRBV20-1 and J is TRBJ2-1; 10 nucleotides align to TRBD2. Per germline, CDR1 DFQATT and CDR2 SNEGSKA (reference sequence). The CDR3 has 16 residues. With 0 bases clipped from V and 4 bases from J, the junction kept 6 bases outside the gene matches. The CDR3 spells CSARDRGLAFYNEQFF. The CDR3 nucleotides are TGCAGTGCTAGAGATAGGGGACTAGCGTTTTACAATGAGCAGTTCTTC.

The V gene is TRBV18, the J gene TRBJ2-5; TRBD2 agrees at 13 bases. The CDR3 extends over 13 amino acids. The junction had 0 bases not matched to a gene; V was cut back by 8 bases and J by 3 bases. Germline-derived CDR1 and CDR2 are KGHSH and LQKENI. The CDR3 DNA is TGTGCCAGCGGGACTAGCGGGGAAGAGACCCAGTACTTC. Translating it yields CASGTSGEETQYF.

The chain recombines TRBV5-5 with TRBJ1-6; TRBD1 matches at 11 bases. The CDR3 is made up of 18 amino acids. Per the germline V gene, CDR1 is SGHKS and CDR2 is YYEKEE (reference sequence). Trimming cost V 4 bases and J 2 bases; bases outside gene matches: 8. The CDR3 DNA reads TGTGCCAGCAGCGGAGGGACAGGGGGATTTCCCTATAATTCACCCCTCCACTTT. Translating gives CASSGGTGGFPYNSPLHF.

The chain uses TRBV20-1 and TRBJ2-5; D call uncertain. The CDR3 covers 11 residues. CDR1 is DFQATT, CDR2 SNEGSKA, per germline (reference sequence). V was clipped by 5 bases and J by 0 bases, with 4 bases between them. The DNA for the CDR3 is TGCAGTGCTTCACACCAAGAGACCCAGTACTTC. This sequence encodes CSASHQETQYF.

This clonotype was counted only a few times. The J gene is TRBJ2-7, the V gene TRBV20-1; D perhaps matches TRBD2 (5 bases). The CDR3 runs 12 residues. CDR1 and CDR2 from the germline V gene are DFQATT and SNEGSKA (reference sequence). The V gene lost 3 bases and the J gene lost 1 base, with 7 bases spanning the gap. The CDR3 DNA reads TGCAGTGCTAGTAGCGCGTCCTACGAGCAGTACTTC. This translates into CSASSASYEQYF.